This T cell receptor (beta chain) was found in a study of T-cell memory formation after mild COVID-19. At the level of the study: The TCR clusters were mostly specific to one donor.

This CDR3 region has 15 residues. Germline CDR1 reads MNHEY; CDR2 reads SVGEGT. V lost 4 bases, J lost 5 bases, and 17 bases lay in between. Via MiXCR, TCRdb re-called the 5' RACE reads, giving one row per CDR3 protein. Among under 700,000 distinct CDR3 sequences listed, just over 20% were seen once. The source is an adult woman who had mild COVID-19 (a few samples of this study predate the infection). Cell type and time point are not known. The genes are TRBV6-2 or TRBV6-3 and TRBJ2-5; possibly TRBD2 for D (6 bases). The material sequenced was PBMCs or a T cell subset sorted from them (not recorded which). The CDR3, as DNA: TGTGCCAGCAGTTTCACCGGGACTCGACCGGAGACCCAGTACTTC. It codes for CASSFTGTRPETQYF.